The 32 T cell receptor beta chains presented below share a single source sample, sequenced in a study of Graves' ophthalmopathy and Graves' hyperthyroidism. Scientists amplified the TCR beta CDR3 regions from RNA transcripts. HTBI-primed first-round RT-PCR preceded second-round multiplex PCR. TCRdb recomputed calls from the multiplex PCR reads with MiXCR, one row per CDR3 protein. The sample lists 580,000 or so distinct CDR3 sequences, 35% to 45% seen once, with around 4% in the top ten. The specimen sequenced was peripheral blood or thyroid tissue (not recorded which). The receptor set was obtained from an adult man with Graves' hyperthyroidism.

This clonotype was observed many times. The V call is TRBV10-2, the J call TRBJ1-2, with D maybe TRBD1 (5 bases). The CDR3 has 20 amino acids. In germline, CDR1 is WSHSY, CDR2 SAAADI. Trimming took 0 bases from V and 1 from J, leaving 24 bases between them. CDR3 region: CASSESFASRQTPSNYGYTF. The CDR3 nucleotides read TGCGCCAGCAGTGAGTCCTTCGCATCTAGACAGACGCCCAGTAACTATGGCTACACCTTC.

There are a few counts of this clonotype. V gene TRBV24-1 combines with J gene TRBJ2-2; 9 bases fit TRBD2. Trimming cost V 5 bases and J 1 base; bases outside gene matches: 4. From germline, CDR1 is KGHDR and CDR2 SFDVKD. The CDR3 spans 16 residues. The CDR3 reads CATSVGSGRNTGELFF. The CDR3, as DNA: TGTGCCACCAGTGTTGGTAGCGGGAGGAACACCGGGGAGCTGTTTTTT.

The chain joins TRBV11-2 to TRBJ2-2, with D unresolved. The CDR3 totals 14 residues. The germline V gene encodes CDR1 SGHAT and CDR2 FQNNGV. The V end was cut by 4 bases, the J end by 6 bases, with 12 bases between. DNA of the CDR3: TGTGCCAGCAGCTCGGGTCCCGCGGCCGGGGAGCTGTTTTTT. It translates to CASSSGPAAGELFF. The full variable domain, completed using reference TRBV11-2 and TRBJ2-2, is EAGVAQSPRYKIIEKRQSVAFWCNPISGHATLYWYQQILGQGPKLLIQFQNNGVVDDSQLPKDRFSAERLKGVDSTLKIQPAKLEDSAVYLCASSSGPAAGELFFGEGSRLTVL.

The chain recombines TRBV5-5 with TRBJ2-5; either TRBD1 or TRBD2 may fit D (6 bases each). CDR1 SGHKS and CDR2 YYEKEE come from the germline V gene (reference sequence). The V and J ends lost 3 bases and 5 bases respectively, with 14 bases between them. The CDR3 runs to 14 residues. CDR3 protein: CASSWTGALETQYF. The CDR3, as DNA: TGTGCCAGCAGCTGGACGGGGGCGCTTGAGACCCAGTACTTC.

This clonotype was counted ten times or more. The V call is TRBV25-1, the J call TRBJ1-2, with a possible D match to TRBD1 (5 bases). The CDR3 is made up of 12 amino acids. CDR1 and CDR2 (germline): MGHDK, SYGVNS. The V and J ends lost 10 bases and 7 bases respectively, with 16 bases between them. The CDR3 nucleotides are TGTGCCAACAATGAGGGGCGGGGTGGCTACACCTTC. As protein: CANNEGRGGYTF.

In this sample, this clonotype turned up a few times. The chain has TRBV12-5 and TRBJ1-5; 7 nucleotides line up with TRBD1. Germline CDR1 is LGHNT and CDR2 is FRNRAP. The CDR3 runs to 16 residues. The ends lost 4 bases at V and 3 bases at J; junction bases unmatched: 9. This chain's CDR3 is CASGSSTGITNQPQHF. The CDR3, as DNA: TGTGCTAGTGGTTCCTCGACAGGGATCACCAATCAGCCCCAGCATTTT.

The chain links TRBV7-6 to TRBJ2-2; 8 positions agree with TRBD2. Germline lookup yields CDR1 SGHVS and CDR2 FNYEAQ. This CDR3 has 13 amino acids. Unmatched junction bases numbered 3, after V lost 5 bases and J lost 7 bases. CDR3 nucleotides: TGTGCCAGCAGCCCCGGGACTAGCGGGGAGCTGTTTTTT. It translates to CASSPGTSGELFF.

CDR3 in DNA: TGTGCCAGCAATACCTACCGGGCAACTAATGAAAAACTGTTTTTT. Translated: CASNTYRATNEKLFF. J is TRBJ1-4 and V is TRBV10-3, with D uncertain. CDR1 is ENHRY and CDR2 is SYGVKD in the germline V gene. This CDR3 spans 15 amino acids. The germline V and J ends were trimmed by 10 bases and 0 bases, with 15 bases remaining between them.

This clonotype was found many times. The chain is built from TRBV6-1 and TRBJ1-6; 8 bases line up with TRBD1. Germline V lookup: CDR1 MNHNS, CDR2 SASEGT. With V trimmed by 5 bases and J by 5 bases, 2 bases remained unmatched. The CDR3 contains 14 residues. CDR3 sequence reads: CASSWTGNNSPLHF. The CDR3 DNA follows: TGTGCCAGCAGTTGGACAGGGAATAATTCACCCCTCCACTTT.

This clonotype was seen more than once but under ten times. This chain links TRBV7-9 with TRBJ2-3; possible D gene TRBD2, 6 bases. V was pared by 5 bases and J by 0 bases, with 9 bases between. CDR3 length: 14 amino acids. The germline V gene encodes CDR1 SEHNR and CDR2 FQNEAQ (reference sequence). For the CDR3, the DNA is TGTGCCAGCAGCGGGGGGTTAAGCACAGATACGCAGTATTTT. Its translation is CASSGGLSTDTQYF. The variable domain in full, completed from reference TRBV7-9 and TRBJ2-3, reads DTGVSQNPRHKITKRGQNVTFRCDPISEHNRLYWYRQTLGQGPEFLTYFQNEAQLEKSRLLSDRFSAERPKGSFSTLEIQRTEQGDSAMYLCASSGGLSTDTQYFGPGTRLTVL.

This clonotype has a handful of counts. The chain carries TRBV18 and TRBJ1-1; 7 positions match TRBD1. V was clipped by 6 bases and J by 7 bases; unmatched bases: 5. Germline V gene sequence: CDR1 KGHSH, CDR2 LQKENI. The CDR3 spans 12 residues. The CDR3 protein is CASSRDRVEAFF. CDR3 nucleotides: TGTGCCAGCTCCCGCGACAGGGTTGAAGCTTTCTTT.

The chain is built from TRBV2 and TRBJ2-6; TRBD1 is a possible D gene (5 bases). CDR3 size: 14 residues. The V gene's germline CDR1 is SNHLY and CDR2 FYNNEI. V was trimmed by 1 base and J by 11 bases, leaving 12 bases between them. The DNA of the CDR3 is TGTGCCAGCAGTGAAGAAAGGGGTTCCTACGTCCTGACTTTC. Amino acids: CASSEERGSYVLTF. Based on the CDR3 plus reference TRBV2 and TRBJ2-6, the full variable domain is EPEVTQTPSHQVTQMGQEVILRCVPISNHLYFYWYRQILGQKVEFLVSFYNNEISEKSEIFDDQFSVERPDGSNFTLKIRSTKLEDSAMYFCASSEERGSYVLTFGAGSRLTVL.

The V gene is TRBV27, the J gene TRBJ2-5; no reliable D call. V dropped 2 bases and J dropped 3 bases, with 7 bases sitting between them. Germline V lookup: CDR1 MNHEY, CDR2 SMNVEV (reference sequence). The CDR3 extends over 13 amino acids. The CDR3 nucleotides are TGTGCCAGCAGTTTAGTAAGAGAAGAGACCCAGTACTTC. Translating it yields CASSLVREETQYF.

This clonotype has a single count. The gene calls are TRBV19 and TRBJ2-5, with 12 bases lining up with TRBD1. The V segment lost 4 bases and the J segment 5 bases; nucleotides outside the gene matches: 5. Germline CDR1 LNHDA, CDR2 SQIVND (reference sequence). The CDR3 loop spans 15 amino acids. The CDR3 bases are TGTGCCAGTAGTACGGGGACAGGGGGCTTCGAGACCCAGTACTTC. Its protein product is CASSTGTGGFETQYF.

Turning to this clonotype: Just one base apart from a much larger clone, this may be a read error. The chain uses TRBV5-1 and TRBJ1-5; tentatively, D is TRBD1 (5 bases). The CDR3 is made up of 14 amino acids. Trimming removed 4 bases at V and 3 bases at J, with 11 bases between. The germline CDR1 and CDR2 sequences are SGHRS and YFSETQ. For the CDR3, the DNA is TGCGCCAGCAGCCGATTGGGGCCCAATCAGCCCCAGCATTTT. It is translated as CASSRLGPNQPQHF.

This chain uses TRBV2 with TRBJ1-6, with D unclear. The CDR3 is 12 amino acids. The V gene's germline CDR1 is SNHLY and CDR2 FYNNEI. Trimming pared 11 bases from V and 0 bases from J, leaving 5 bases between. The CDR3 loop is CAFSSYNSPLHF. DNA for the CDR3: TGTGCCTTTAGCTCCTATAATTCACCCCTCCACTTT.

This clonotype was seen ten or more times. The J gene is TRBJ1-2, the V gene TRBV7-8, with TRBD1 matching over 7 bases. From germline, CDR1 is SGHVS and CDR2 FQNEAQ. V shed 2 bases, J shed 4 bases, and the junction held 13 bases outside the gene matches. CDR3 length: 17 residues. The CDR3 loop is CASSLWAGGTVLYGYTF. The CDR3 bases are TGTGCCAGCAGCTTATGGGCAGGGGGTACGGTGCTCTATGGCTACACCTTC.

The chain couples TRBV27 to TRBJ1-5; 7 bases line up with TRBD1. This CDR3 is 14 amino acids long. After removal of 5 bases from V and 3 bases from J, the junction contained 4 bases not matched to a gene. Per germline, CDR1 MNHEY and CDR2 SMNVEV (reference sequence). The CDR3 sequence is CASSQGQFNQPQHF. The CDR3, as DNA: TGTGCCAGCAGTCAGGGACAGTTCAATCAGCCCCAGCATTTT.

V gene TRBV7-8 combines with J gene TRBJ2-3; 9 bases are shared with TRBD1. The CDR3 is made up of 16 amino acids. The germline gives CDR1 SGHVS, CDR2 FQNEAQ. J was trimmed by 4 bases and V by 1 base; bases with no gene match: 6. The CDR3 loop reads CASSLVLTGGADTQYF. In DNA form, the CDR3 reads TGTGCCAGCAGCTTAGTGTTGACAGGGGGTGCAGATACGCAGTATTTT.

This chain uses TRBV4-1 with TRBJ2-3; 9 positions agree with TRBD2. The CDR3 is 16 residues long. Trimming removed 3 bases from V and 3 bases from J; junction bases left unmatched: 7. The V gene's germline CDR1 is MGHRA and CDR2 YSYEKL. The CDR3 spells CASSHSGLALTDTQYF. CDR3 DNA sequence: TGCGCCAGCAGCCATTCCGGACTAGCGCTGACAGATACGCAGTATTTT.

This chain uses TRBV7-9 with TRBJ2-6; D unresolved. The CDR3 contains 9 residues. Germline V gives CDR1 SEHNR, CDR2 FQNEAQ (reference sequence). V lost 1 base, J lost 18 bases, and 4 bases lay in between. DNA of the CDR3: TGTGCCAGCAGCTTAGGAGGGACTTTC. It specifies CASSLGGTF. Variable domain in full (rest from reference TRBV7-9 and TRBJ2-6): DTGVSQNPRHKITKRGQNVTFRCDPISEHNRLYWYRQTLGQGPEFLTYFQNEAQLEKSRLLSDRFSAERPKGSFSTLEIQRTEQGDSAMYLCASSLGGTFGAGSRLTVL.

This clonotype was recorded many times. This chain links TRBV7-9 with TRBJ1-2; no firm D call. The CDR3 consists of 15 residues. The V gene lost 5 bases and the J gene lost 6 bases, with 19 bases spanning the gap. Germline lookup yields CDR1 SEHNR and CDR2 FQNEAQ (reference sequence). As DNA, the CDR3 is TGTGCCAGCAGCGCGGACCCCATCAGTGCCCATGGCTACACCTTC. As protein: CASSADPISAHGYTF.

This clonotype was recorded many times. The rearrangement uses TRBV12-3 or TRBV12-4 and TRBJ1-4; tentatively, D is TRBD1 (5 bases). Trimming removed 8 bases from V and 7 bases from J, with 14 bases in between. The CDR3 totals 13 residues. The chain's CDR3 is CASAVWGGEKLFF. DNA for the CDR3: TGTGCCAGCGCCGTTTGGGGGGGTGAAAAACTGTTTTTT.

Ten or more counts support this clonotype. The V and J genes are TRBV15 and TRBJ2-7, with no clear D. CDR1 and CDR2 from the germline V gene are LNHNV and YYDKDF (reference sequence). V shed 1 base and J shed 2 bases, with 9 bases lying between them. CDR3 length: 14 residues. The CDR3 DNA follows: TGTGCCACCAGCAGAGGGGATCAAACCTACGAGCAGTACTTC. It codes for CATSRGDQTYEQYF.

The chain is built from TRBV5-1 and TRBJ2-2; TRBD1 is a possible D gene (6 bases). Trimming stripped 1 base from V and 0 bases from J, with 10 bases between. CDR1 is SGHRS, CDR2 YFSETQ, per germline. The CDR3 sequence is 16 residues long. CDR3 protein: CASSLLAGANTGELFF. CDR3 sequence (DNA): TGCGCCAGCAGCTTGCTGGCAGGGGCGAACACCGGGGAGCTGTTTTTT.

In its sample, this clonotype was seen many times. This chain links TRBV2 with TRBJ1-1; no clear D gene. V lost 5 bases and J 8 bases, leaving 21 bases between the germline ends. This CDR3 has 15 residues. Germline V gene lookup returns CDR1 SNHLY and CDR2 FYNNEI. The CDR3 sequence: CASSRLEAAGWEAFF. The CDR3 DNA reads TGTGCCAGCAGTAGGTTGGAGGCGGCGGGTTGGGAAGCTTTCTTT.

There are many counts of this clonotype. The chain joins TRBV9 to TRBJ1-1; tentatively, D is TRBD1 (6 bases). Trimming took 8 bases from V and 2 from J, leaving 16 bases between them. The CDR3 sequence is 14 residues long. The V gene's germline CDR1 is SGDLS and CDR2 YYNGEE. The CDR3 DNA follows: TGTGCCAGATCGGAAGGGGGACCCAACACTGAAGCTTTCTTT. This sequence encodes CARSEGGPNTEAFF. Filled out from reference TRBV9 and TRBJ1-1, the complete variable domain reads DSGVTQTPKHLITATGQRVTLRCSPRSGDLSVYWYQQSLDQGLQFLIQYYNGEERAKGNILERFSAQQFPDLHSELNLSSLELGDSALYFCARSEGGPNTEAFFGQGTRLTVV.

In its sample, this clonotype was seen many times. V and J are TRBV6-5 and TRBJ1-1; D possibly corresponds to TRBD1 (6 bases). The ends were cut back, 5 bases at V and 3 bases at J, with 19 bases in the middle. Per the germline V gene, CDR1 is MNHEY and CDR2 is SVGAGI. The CDR3 is 16 amino acids. This CDR3 is CASSPLPGQVDTEAFF. The CDR3 DNA reads as TGTGCCAGCAGTCCATTACCGGGACAAGTTGACACTGAAGCTTTCTTT.

The chain employs TRBV9 and TRBJ2-3; no clear D. This CDR3 contains 14 residues. Trimming pared 0 bases from V and 2 bases from J, leaving 7 bases between. In germline, CDR1 is SGDLS, CDR2 YYNGEE. CDR3 nucleotide sequence: TGTGCCAGCAGCGTAGATCCAGCCACAGATACGCAGTATTTT. This translates into CASSVDPATDTQYF.

This clonotype was seen ten or more times. The rearrangement links TRBV10-3 to TRBJ1-2; no clear D. The CDR3 is 13 residues long. V was trimmed by 5 bases and J by 2 bases, leaving 9 bases between them. The germline V gene has CDR1 ENHRY and CDR2 SYGVKD. CDR3 region: CAISYGLNYGYTF. CDR3 sequence (DNA): TGTGCCATCAGTTACGGATTGAACTATGGCTACACCTTC.

V usage is TRBV24-1 and J usage is TRBJ2-3; either TRBD1 or TRBD2 may fit D (5 bases each). The CDR3 totals 16 residues. CDR1 is KGHDR and CDR2 is SFDVKD in the germline V gene. Deletions cut 2 bases from V and 3 bases from J, with 14 bases between. The DNA of the CDR3 is TGTGCCACCAGTGATTCGGGACCGAGGGAGACAGATACGCAGTATTTT. Its protein product is CATSDSGPRETDTQYF.

This clonotype came up many times. V usage is TRBV4-2 and J usage is TRBJ1-1; a possible D gene is TRBD1 (6 bases). V was cut by 3 bases and J by 3 bases, with 11 bases left in between. Germline lookup yields CDR1 LGHNA and CDR2 YNFKEQ. This CDR3 is 14 amino acids long. CDR3: CASSQGTHHTEAFF. The CDR3 DNA is TGTGCCAGCAGCCAGGGGACACATCACACTGAAGCTTTCTTT.